This T cell receptor (beta chain) was sequenced during a study of T cells in Graves' hyperthyroidism and ophthalmopathy. Findings and limits, study-wide: Most clonotypes expanded in the thyroid (above 0.001) were also present in blood.

In regard to this clonotype: Its cognate antigen is unknown.

J was trimmed by 2 bases and V by 0 bases; bases with no gene match: 4. From germline, CDR1 is DFQATT and CDR2 SNEGSKA (reference sequence). This CDR3 comprises 16 residues. Authors of the study amplified TCR beta CDR3 regions from RNA transcripts. In the first-round RT-PCR of the TCR CDR3, the HTBI primer set was used. TCRdb itself ran the multiplex PCR reads through MiXCR, one entry per CDR3 protein. This repertoire shows 300,000 to 450,000 distinct CDR3 sequences, about 18% found once; its top ten account for about 38%. The study left out patients who had uncontrolled infection, other autoimmune disease, pregnancy or lactation.

The origin of this receptor is a man aged 18 to 29 with Graves' ophthalmopathy. The J gene is TRBJ2-3, the V gene TRBV20-1; 11 bases fit TRBD2. The specimen sequenced was blood. CDR3 sequence (DNA): TGCAGTGCTAGAGATAGCGGGGGGGGGGACACAGATACGCAGTATTTT. Its translation is CSARDSGGGDTDTQYF.